The entry below gives a single T cell receptor beta chain sequence along with its context. The antigen remains unidentified. The data derive from a study of response to subunit inactivated influenza vaccine. General observations from the study: That few new T cells are recruited by each seasonal influenza vaccination was the authors' suggestion.

Using its own MiXCR run on the RT-PCR reads, TCRdb lists one record per CDR3 protein. Of 450,000 to 500,000 distinct CDR3 sequences in the sample, 11% were seen once. The source material was PBMCs from blood, sampled 45 days after vaccination. The receptor comes from a man between 50 and 59 years old who received an inactivated influenza vaccine.

The CDR3 region is CASSPRLAADYEQYF. The CDR3 region has the DNA TGCGCCAGCAGCCCTCGACTAGCGGCGGACTACGAGCAGTACTTC. The chain uses TRBV4-1 and TRBJ2-7; 9 bases line up with TRBD2. This CDR3 contains 15 residues. J lost 3 bases, V lost 4 bases, and 7 bases had no gene match. Per germline, CDR1 MGHRA and CDR2 YSYEKL.